This TCR beta chain derives from a study of identical twins. General study results and limits: Twins' excess sharing was less marked for out-of-frame beta sequences.

This clonotype was recorded at least ten times. Its antigen remains unknown. One entry per CDR3 protein, called by TCRdb with MiXCR from the 5' RACE reads. This sample has about 900,000 distinct CDR3 sequences; 9% to 15% occur once, and the top ten carry 1.5% to 2%. These same records also appear under a second study, on yellow fever vaccine responses in identical twins.

The TCR sequence derives from a woman under 30 in good health. The specimen sequenced was PBMCs.

Here the CDR3 DNA reads TGTGCCAGCAGTCCGATCCTGGGTGGCTACACCTTC. It yields the protein CASSPILGGYTF. The chain joins TRBV7-9 to TRBJ1-2, with D uncertain. V shed 6 bases and J shed 7 bases, with 12 bases lying between them. The germline gives CDR1 SEHNR, CDR2 FQNEAQ (reference sequence). The CDR3 has 12 amino acids.